This T cell receptor (beta chain) appears in the sequencing data of a study of blood T cells in healthy people across ages. Whole-study findings and limits: Long-lived and aged donors differed, with more naive CD4+ cells and higher diversity in the long-lived.

A sample-barcoded 5' primer and a J-beta primer mix were used in a second PCR of about 7 to 12 cycles. One entry per CDR3 protein, called by TCRdb with MiXCR from the 5' RACE reads. The sample shows about 670,000 distinct CDR3 sequences, 52% of them seen only once. Per-sample yields of isolated PBMCs were at least 6 million. From germline, CDR1 is SGHDT and CDR2 YYEEEE. The CDR3 covers 17 residues. Concerning this clonotype: Antigen specificity is unknown. A much larger clone lies one base from this, so it may be a read error.

The rearrangement links TRBV5-6 to TRBJ2-4, with 11 positions matching TRBD1. The sample consisted of blood. The clonotype originates from an elderly woman in good health. The CDR3 region has the DNA TGTGCCAGCAGCTTCCGGGACAGGGGGGTTTCCAAAAACATTCGGTACTTC. Protein: CASSFRDRGVSKNIRYF.